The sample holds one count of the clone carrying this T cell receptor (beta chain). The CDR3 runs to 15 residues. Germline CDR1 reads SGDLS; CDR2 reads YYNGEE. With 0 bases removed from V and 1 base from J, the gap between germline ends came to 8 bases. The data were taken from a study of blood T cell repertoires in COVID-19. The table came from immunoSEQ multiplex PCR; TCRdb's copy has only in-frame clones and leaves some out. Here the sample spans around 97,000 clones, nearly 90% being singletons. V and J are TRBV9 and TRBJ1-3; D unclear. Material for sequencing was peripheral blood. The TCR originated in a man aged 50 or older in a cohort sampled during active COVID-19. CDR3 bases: TGTGCCAGCAGCGTAGATGGAGGGTCTGGAAACACCATATATTTT. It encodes CASSVDGGSGNTIYF.